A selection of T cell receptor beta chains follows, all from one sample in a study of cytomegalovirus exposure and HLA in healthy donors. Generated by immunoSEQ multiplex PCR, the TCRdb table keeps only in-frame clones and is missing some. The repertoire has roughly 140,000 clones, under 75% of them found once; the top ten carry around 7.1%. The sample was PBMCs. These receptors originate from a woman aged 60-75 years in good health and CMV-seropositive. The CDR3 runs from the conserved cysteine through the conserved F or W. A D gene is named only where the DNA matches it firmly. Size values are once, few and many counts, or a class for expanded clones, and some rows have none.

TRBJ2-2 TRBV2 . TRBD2 TGTGCCAGCACCCGGACTAGCGCGAACACCGGGGAGCTGTTTTTT CASTRTSANTGELFF
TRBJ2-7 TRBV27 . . TGTGCCAGCAGCACGGACTGGTCCTACGAGCAGTACTTC CASSTDWSYEQYF
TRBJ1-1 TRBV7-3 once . TGTGCCAGCAGCTTACTTGTAAACACTGAAGCTTTCTTT CASSLLVNTEAFF
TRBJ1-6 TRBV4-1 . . TGCGCCAGCAGCGACCGACCGGGGGGGGATTCACCCCTCCACTTT CASSDRPGGDSPLHF
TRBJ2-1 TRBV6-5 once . TGTGCCAGCAGACGACTAGGGGGGGGTGATGAGCAGTTCTTC CASRRLGGGDEQFF
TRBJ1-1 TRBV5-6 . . TGTGCCAGCAGCTTCGAAACTATGAACACTGAAGCTTTCTTT CASSFETMNTEAFF
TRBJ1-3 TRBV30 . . TGTGCCTGGAGTGCGAATGAGGACTCTGGAAACACCATATATTTT CAWSANEDSGNTIYF
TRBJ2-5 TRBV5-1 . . TGCGCCAGCAGCCTAGATCTGGAGACCCAGTACTTC CASSLDLETQYF
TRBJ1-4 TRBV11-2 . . TGTGCCAGCAGCTTAGATAGACAGCTTAATGAAAAACTGTTTTTT CASSLDRQLNEKLFF
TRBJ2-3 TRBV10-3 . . TGTGCCATCAGTGTAGAACGCACAGATACGCAGTATTTT CAISVERTDTQYF
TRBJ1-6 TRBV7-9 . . TGTGCCAGCAGCTCAAGAAGCGCGACACCCCTCCACTTT CASSSRSATPLHF
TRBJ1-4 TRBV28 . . TGTGCCAGCTCCCAGGAGGACAGCTATGAAAAACTGTTTTTT CASSQEDSYEKLFF
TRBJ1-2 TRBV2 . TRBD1 TGTGCCAGCAGTCCTAACAGGGGCAACTATGGCTACACCTTC CASSPNRGNYGYTF
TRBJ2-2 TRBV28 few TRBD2 TGTGCCAGCAACGGTGGGACTAGCGGGAGACGGGCCGGGGAGCTGTTTTTT CASNGGTSGRRAGELFF
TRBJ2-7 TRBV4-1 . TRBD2 TGCGCCAGCAGCCAGCCAGTAAGCGGGAGAAATTTCTACGAGCAGTACTTC CASSQPVSGRNFYEQYF
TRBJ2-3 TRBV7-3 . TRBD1 TGTGCCAGCAGCTTAACAGGGGGCGAGGCAGATACGCAGTATTTT CASSLTGGEADTQYF
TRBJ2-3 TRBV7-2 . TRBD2 TGTGCCAGCAGCCTCGGCGGGGGGGCCGGCACAGATACGCAGTATTTT CASSLGGGAGTDTQYF
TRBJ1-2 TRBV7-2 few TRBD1 TGTGCCAGCAGCCATGGGACAGGGTTACACTATGGCTACACCTTC CASSHGTGLHYGYTF
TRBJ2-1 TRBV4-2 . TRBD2 TGTGCCAGCAGCCCCCCGGTGAGTAGCGGGAGGGCGGATGAGCAGTTCTTC CASSPPVSSGRADEQFF
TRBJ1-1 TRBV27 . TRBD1 TGTGCCAGCAGTTCCGTGACAGGGTGGAACACTGAAGCTTTCTTT CASSSVTGWNTEAFF
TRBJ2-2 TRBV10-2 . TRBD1 TGCGCCAGCGCCCAAACAGGGGCCGGGGAGCTGTTTTTT CASAQTGAGELFF
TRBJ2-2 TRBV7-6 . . TGTGCCAGCAGCCAGGGGTTCGGGGAGCTGTTTTTT CASSQGFGELFF
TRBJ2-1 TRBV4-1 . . TGCGCCAGCAGCCAGCTGAAGGAGAGGGATGAGCAGTTCTTC CASSQLKERDEQFF
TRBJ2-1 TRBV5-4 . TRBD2 TGTGCCAGCAGCTTAGGCGGGGGAGCCTACAATGAGCAGTTCTTC CASSLGGGAYNEQFF
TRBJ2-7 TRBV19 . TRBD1 TGTGCCAGTAGTCTGGCGGACAGGGACTCCTACGAACAGTACTTC CASSLADRDSYEQYF
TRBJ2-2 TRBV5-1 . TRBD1 TGCGCCAGCAGCACAGGACAGGGTGCAACCGGGGAGCTGTTTTTT CASSTGQGATGELFF
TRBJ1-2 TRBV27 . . TGTGCCAGCAGTTTCTCGGGGGTACACTATGGCTACACCTTC CASSFSGVHYGYTF
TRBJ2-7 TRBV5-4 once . TGTGCCAGCAGCCTGAACGGCAGGAACTACGAGCAGTACTTC CASSLNGRNYEQYF
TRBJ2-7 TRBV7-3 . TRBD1 TGTGCCAGCAGCCCAGGGGGTTCCTCCTACGAGCAGTACTTC CASSPGGSSYEQYF
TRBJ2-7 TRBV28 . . TGTGCCAGCAGTTTACGTACCTACGAGCAGTACTTC CASSLRTYEQYF
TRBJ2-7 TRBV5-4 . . TGTGCCAGCAGCCCGCGGAGGGGACAGCTCTATGCCTACGAGCAGTACTTC CASSPRRGQLYAYEQYF
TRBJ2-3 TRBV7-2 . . TGTGCCAGCAGCCTCTCCCTCAGCACAGATACGCAGTATTTT CASSLSLSTDTQYF
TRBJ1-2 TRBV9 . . TGTGCCAGCAGCCAAAGGGGCGTGGGCTATGGCTACACCTTC CASSQRGVGYGYTF
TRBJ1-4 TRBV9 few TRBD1 TGTGCCAGCAGCGCCGGGGACAGGATTAATGAAAAACTGTTTTTT CASSAGDRINEKLFF
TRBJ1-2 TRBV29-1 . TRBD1 TGCAGCGTTGAAATCCCAGGACAGGGTTTGGACTATGGCTACACCTTC CSVEIPGQGLDYGYTF
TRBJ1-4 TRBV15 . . TGTGCCACCAGCGCCCCCGGGACTGCAACTAATGAAAAACTGTTTTTT CATSAPGTATNEKLFF
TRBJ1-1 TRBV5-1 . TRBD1 TGCGCCAGCAGCTTGGAAGTATTGGACAGGTCTGCTGAAGCTTTCTTT CASSLEVLDRSAEAFF
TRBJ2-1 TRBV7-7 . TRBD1 TGTGCCAGCAGCTTAGACAGGGGAAATGAGCAGTTCTTC CASSLDRGNEQFF
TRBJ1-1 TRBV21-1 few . TGTGCCAGCAGCAAAGTGGAGGCAGGGAGGTTTCACACTGAAGCTTTCTTT CASSKVEAGRFHTEAFF
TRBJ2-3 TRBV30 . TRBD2 TGTGCCTGTTTAGCGGGGACCACAGATACGCAGTATTTT CACLAGTTDTQYF
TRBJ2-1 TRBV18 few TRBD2 TGTGCCAGCTCACCACGGCGGGAGATGTTCAGCGGCGGTGAGCAGTTCTTC CASSPRREMFSGGEQFF
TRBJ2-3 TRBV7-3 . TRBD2 TGTGCCAGCAGCCGAGGACTAGCATTCACAGATACGCAGTATTTT CASSRGLAFTDTQYF
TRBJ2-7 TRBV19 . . TGTGCCAGTAGTGCGGACAGCCTTGGGGCTTACGAGCAGTACTTC CASSADSLGAYEQYF
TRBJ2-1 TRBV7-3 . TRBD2 TGTGCCAGCAGCTGGACTAGCGGGAGGACCAATGAGCAGTTCTTC CASSWTSGRTNEQFF
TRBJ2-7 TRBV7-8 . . TGTGCCAGCAGCTATTACGGCGGTTCCTCCTACGAGCAGTACTTC CASSYYGGSSYEQYF
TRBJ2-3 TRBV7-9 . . TGTGCCAGCAGCTTAGTACGGGATAGGACAGATACGCAGTATTTT CASSLVRDRTDTQYF
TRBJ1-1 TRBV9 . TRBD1 TGTGCCAGCAGCCCCCAGACGACAGGGAAGGGTACGGGCACTGAAGCTTTCTTT CASSPQTTGKGTGTEAFF
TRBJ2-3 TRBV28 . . TGTGCCAGCAGTCCTCTACAGGGAAGAGATACGCAGTATTTT CASSPLQGRDTQYF
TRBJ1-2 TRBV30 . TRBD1 TGTGCCGGTTTCGGACAGGCCTTCGGTCGCTACACCTTC CAGFGQAFGRYTF
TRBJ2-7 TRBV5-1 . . TGCGCCAGCAGCTTGGCCCGGACTCACTCCTACGAGCAGTACTTC CASSLARTHSYEQYF
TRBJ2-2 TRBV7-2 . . TGTGCCAGCAGCTTAATGGGGGCGCAGAGCACCGGGGAGCTGTTTTTT CASSLMGAQSTGELFF
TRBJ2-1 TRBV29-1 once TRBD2 TGCAGCGTTGGGACTAGCGGCTACAATGAGCAGTTCTTC CSVGTSGYNEQFF
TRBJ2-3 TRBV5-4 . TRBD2 TGTGCCAGCAGCCGAAAGACTAGCGGGAGAACAGATACGCAGTATTTT CASSRKTSGRTDTQYF
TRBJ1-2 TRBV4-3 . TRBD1 TGCGCCAGCAGCCAAGCTGACAGGGTCCGCGGCTACACCTTC CASSQADRVRGYTF
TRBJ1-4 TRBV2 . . TGTGCCAGCAGTGGACAGTCTAATGAAAAACTGTTTTTT CASSGQSNEKLFF
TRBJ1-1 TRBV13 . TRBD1 TGTGCCAGCAGCTTCTCCGGGACAGGCCTCATGAACACTGAAGCTTTCTTT CASSFSGTGLMNTEAFF
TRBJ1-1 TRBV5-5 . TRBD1 TGTGCCAGCAGCTTGTTGCGACAGGGATTCACTGAAGCTTTCTTT CASSLLRQGFTEAFF
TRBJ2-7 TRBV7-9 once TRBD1 TGTGCCAGCAGCTTAGACGGACAGGGTACCTACGGGCAGTACTTC CASSLDGQGTYGQYF
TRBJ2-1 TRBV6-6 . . TGTGCCAGCAGTTACTCGACAGTGACATTAGGTAATGAGCAGTTCTTC CASSYSTVTLGNEQFF